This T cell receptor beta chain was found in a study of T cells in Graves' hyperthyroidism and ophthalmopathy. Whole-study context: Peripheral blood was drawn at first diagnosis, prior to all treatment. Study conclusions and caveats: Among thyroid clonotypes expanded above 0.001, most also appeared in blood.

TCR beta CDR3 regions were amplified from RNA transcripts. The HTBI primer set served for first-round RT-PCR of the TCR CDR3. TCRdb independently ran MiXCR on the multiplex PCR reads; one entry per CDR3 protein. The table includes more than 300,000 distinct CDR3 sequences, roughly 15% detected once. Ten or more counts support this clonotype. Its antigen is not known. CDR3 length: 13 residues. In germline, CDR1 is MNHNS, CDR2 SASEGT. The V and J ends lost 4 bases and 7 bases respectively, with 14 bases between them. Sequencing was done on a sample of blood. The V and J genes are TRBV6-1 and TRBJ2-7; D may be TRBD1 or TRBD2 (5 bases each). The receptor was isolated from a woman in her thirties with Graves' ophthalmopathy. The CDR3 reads CASSVEGFGEQYF. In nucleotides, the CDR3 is TGTGCCAGCAGTGTTGAGGGGTTTGGAGAGCAGTACTTC.